The source of this T cell receptor beta chain is a study of T-cell memory formation after mild COVID-19. This clonotype was seen a handful of times. TCRdb redid the calling of the 5' RACE reads with MiXCR, one entry per CDR3 protein. The repertoire holds 250,000 to 300,000 distinct CDR3 sequences, roughly 15% seen once, with about 23% in the top ten. Germline CDR1 reads SGHTA; CDR2 reads FQGNSA. V shed 0 bases and J shed 5 bases, with 14 bases lying between them. CDR3 length equals 16 residues. The sample consisted of PBMCs or a T cell subset sorted from them (not recorded which). The chain has TRBV7-2 and TRBJ2-1; D is possibly TRBD1 or TRBD2 (6 bases each). The TCR originated in a man aged 18-30 years who had mild COVID-19 (a few samples of this study predate the infection). Cell type and time point are not known. The CDR3 here is CASSLAGGSVHNEQFF. For the CDR3, the DNA is TGTGCCAGCAGCTTAGCGGGGGGCAGTGTTCACAATGAGCAGTTCTTC.